These 14 T cell receptor beta chains were all obtained from the same sample, sequenced in a study of T cell repertoires in cytomegalovirus infection. The antigens for these receptors are not known. TCRdb analysed the reads with MiXCR anew, one entry per CDR3 protein. Among hundreds of thousands of distinct CDR3 sequences, about a third were seen once, and the ten largest hold 11% to 15%. Sequenced material: cultured CD8+ T cells from PBMCs, taken from culture after CMV antigen stimulation. The receptors were gathered from a human donor in good health (CMV status not recorded). Some clones in this sample may be carry-over from other donors' samples.

The chain combines TRBV28 with TRBJ2-7, with D unresolved. V gave up 4 bases and J gave up 3 bases, with 4 bases separating them. The CDR3 runs 11 residues. Looked up from germline, CDR1 is MDHEN and CDR2 is SYDVKM. The CDR3 here is CASSSHYEQYV. DNA of the CDR3: TGTGCCAGCAGTTCACACTACGAGCAGTACGTC.

This clonotype turned up a few times. The rearrangement joins TRBV2 to TRBJ1-2, with 9 bases lining up with TRBD1. The J segment lost 14 bases and the V segment lost 7 bases, leaving 5 bases of the junction unmatched. CDR1 SNHLY and CDR2 FYNNEI come from the germline V gene. The length of the CDR3 is 10 residues. This CDR3 is CASIDRGETF. Written as DNA, the CDR3 is TGTGCCAGCATCGACAGGGGGGAAACCTTC. The variable domain in full, completed from reference TRBV2 and TRBJ1-2, reads EPEVTQTPSHQVTQMGQEVILRCVPISNHLYFYWYRQILGQKVEFLVSFYNNEISEKSEIFDDQFSVERPDGSNFTLKIRSTKLEDSAMYFCASIDRGETFGSGTRLTVV.

The chain recombines TRBV6-2 or TRBV6-3 with TRBJ2-3; a weak D match, TRBD2 (5 bases). This CDR3 comprises 16 residues. The germline V and J ends were trimmed by 6 bases and 3 bases, with 19 bases remaining between them. Germline lookup yields CDR1 MNHEY and CDR2 SVGEGT. In nucleotides, the CDR3 is TGTGCCAGCAGCCAATTGGGCGGGTCAAGTACAGATACGCAGTATTTT. It encodes CASSQLGGSSTDTQYF.

In this sample, this clonotype turned up a few times. The rearrangement uses TRBV28 and TRBJ2-1; the D gene could be TRBD1 or TRBD2 (5 bases each). CDR3 size: 14 residues. With 5 bases removed from V and 0 bases from J, the gap between germline ends came to 8 bases. Germline V gene sequence: CDR1 MDHEN, CDR2 SYDVKM. CDR3 in DNA: TGTGCCAGCAGTCGGGACGGCTCCTACAATGAGCAGTTCTTC. This codes for CASSRDGSYNEQFF. The full variable domain, its missing parts supplied by reference TRBV28 and TRBJ2-1, is DVKVTQSSRYLVKRTGEKVFLECVQDMDHENMFWYRQDPGLGLRLIYFSYDVKMKEKGDIPEGYSVSREKKERFSLILESASTNQTSMYLCASSRDGSYNEQFFGPGTRLTVL.

This clonotype appeared a few times. V gene TRBV19 combines with J gene TRBJ2-5; tentative D call: TRBD2 (6 bases). Trimming shortened V by 2 bases and J by 2 bases, and 12 bases separated the two germline ends. This CDR3 comprises 15 residues. CDR1 and CDR2 (germline): LNHDA, SQIVND (reference sequence). The DNA of the CDR3 is TGTGCCAGTAGTATACCCGCCGGGGGTCAAGAGACCCAGTACTTC. Amino acid sequence: CASSIPAGGQETQYF.

This clonotype was counted at least ten times. The gene calls are TRBV7-6 and TRBJ2-1, with TRBD2 as a possible D gene (7 bases). Between the trimmed V and J ends, which lost 2 bases and 5 bases, there was a span of 19 bases. Germline V gives CDR1 SGHVS, CDR2 FNYEAQ. The CDR3 has 17 residues. This chain's CDR3 is CASSLIWRGGGDNEQFF. The CDR3 bases are TGTGCCAGCAGCTTAATATGGAGGGGGGGCGGCGACAATGAGCAGTTCTTC. Filled out from reference TRBV7-6 and TRBJ2-1, the complete variable domain reads GAGVSQSPRYKVTKRGQDVALRCDPISGHVSLYWYRQALGQGPEFLTYFNYEAQQDKSGLPNDRFSAERPEGSISTLTIQRTEQRDSAMYRCASSLIWRGGGDNEQFFGPGTRLTVL.

This clonotype was seen a few times. The chain carries TRBV10-3 and TRBJ2-1; TRBD2 agrees at 9 bases. Germline V gene lookup returns CDR1 ENHRY and CDR2 SYGVKD. CDR3 length: 14 residues. The trim removed 10 bases at V and 0 bases at J, leaving 4 bases unmatched. CDR3 in amino acids: CATKTSGSYNEQFF. CDR3 sequence (DNA): TGTGCCACCAAGACTAGCGGCTCCTACAATGAGCAGTTCTTC.

The chain joins TRBV12-3 or TRBV12-4 to TRBJ2-5; TRBD1 or TRBD2 may be the D gene (6 bases each). This CDR3 contains 15 residues. V lost 5 bases to trimming and J lost 5 bases, with 18 bases between them. As DNA, the CDR3 is TGTGCCAGCAGTCCACTGGACGGAGGGGGGGAGACCCAGTACTTC. It codes for CASSPLDGGGETQYF.

Points on this clonotype: A much larger clonotype is one base distant, so this may be a read error. In DNA form, the CDR3 reads TGTGTCAGCAGTTACGGGAGGGAAGCTTTCTTT. This codes for CVSSYGREAFF. The rearrangement links TRBV6-2 or TRBV6-3 to TRBJ1-1, with no clear D. The CDR3 has 11 residues. Per the germline V gene, CDR1 is MNHEY and CDR2 is SVGEGT.

The J gene is TRBJ2-3, the V gene TRBV7-9; either TRBD1 or TRBD2 may fit D (5 bases each). This CDR3 comprises 17 residues. Deletions cut 0 bases from V and 4 bases from J, with 17 bases between. From germline, CDR1 is SEHNR and CDR2 FQNEAQ (reference sequence). The CDR3 region has the DNA TGTGCCAGCAGCTTAGCGGGGGAAGGTCAAAGACCAGATACGCAGTATTTT. Translated: CASSLAGEGQRPDTQYF. Supplemented by reference TRBV7-9 and TRBJ2-3, the full variable domain reads DTGVSQNPRHKITKRGQNVTFRCDPISEHNRLYWYRQTLGQGPEFLTYFQNEAQLEKSRLLSDRFSAERPKGSFSTLEIQRTEQGDSAMYLCASSLAGEGQRPDTQYFGPGTRLTVL.

This clonotype was picked up many times. This rearrangement joins TRBV7-6 to TRBJ1-1; unclear D gene. This CDR3 is built from 13 residues. Per germline, CDR1 SGHVS and CDR2 FNYEAQ. V lost 6 bases and J 5 bases, leaving 13 bases between the germline ends. The CDR3 region has the DNA TGTGCCAGCAGTCTTGGTGGGGAAACTGAAGCTTTCTTT. Amino acid sequence: CASSLGGETEAFF.

This sequence joins TRBV29-1 and TRBJ1-1, with no clear D. V gave up 4 bases and J gave up 11 bases, with 17 bases separating them. Per the germline V gene, CDR1 is SQVTM and CDR2 is ANQGSEA. CDR3 length: 12 amino acids. The CDR3 is CSVGPHFSDAFF. CDR3 coding DNA: TGCAGCGTTGGCCCCCATTTTTCCGATGCTTTCTTT.

This clonotype was detected ten times or more. The chain combines TRBV7-2 with TRBJ2-7, with no clear D. Germline V gene sequence: CDR1 SGHTA, CDR2 FQGNSA. This CDR3 contains 16 residues. V lost 2 bases and J 6 bases, leaving 20 bases between the germline ends. This chain's CDR3 is CASSLTSQDRLGEQYV. The CDR3, as DNA: TGTGCCAGCAGCTTAACGTCGCAGGATCGGTTGGGCGAGCAGTACGTC.

V and J are TRBV10-3 and TRBJ1-5; TRBD1 is a possible D gene (5 bases). Germline CDR1 reads ENHRY; CDR2 reads SYGVKD. Trimming stripped 2 bases from V and 3 bases from J, with 8 bases between. CDR3 length: 14 residues. The CDR3 bases are TGTGCCATCAGTGAGGGGGGTTACAATCAGCCCCAGCATTTT. Its protein is CAISEGGYNQPQHF.